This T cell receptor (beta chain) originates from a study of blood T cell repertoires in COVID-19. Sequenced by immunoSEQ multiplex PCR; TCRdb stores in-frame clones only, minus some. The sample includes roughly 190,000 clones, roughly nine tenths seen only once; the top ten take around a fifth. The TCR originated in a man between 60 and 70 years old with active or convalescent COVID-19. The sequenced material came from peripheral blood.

CDR3 nucleotides: TGTGCCAGCAGTGGGACAGACTTCAACTATGGCTACACCTTC. Translating it yields CASSGTDFNYGYTF. The J gene is TRBJ1-2, the V gene TRBV2; a weak D match, TRBD1 (6 bases). The CDR3 runs 14 residues. Germline loops: CDR1 SNHLY, CDR2 FYNNEI. V was cut by 4 bases and J by 2 bases, with 11 bases left in between.